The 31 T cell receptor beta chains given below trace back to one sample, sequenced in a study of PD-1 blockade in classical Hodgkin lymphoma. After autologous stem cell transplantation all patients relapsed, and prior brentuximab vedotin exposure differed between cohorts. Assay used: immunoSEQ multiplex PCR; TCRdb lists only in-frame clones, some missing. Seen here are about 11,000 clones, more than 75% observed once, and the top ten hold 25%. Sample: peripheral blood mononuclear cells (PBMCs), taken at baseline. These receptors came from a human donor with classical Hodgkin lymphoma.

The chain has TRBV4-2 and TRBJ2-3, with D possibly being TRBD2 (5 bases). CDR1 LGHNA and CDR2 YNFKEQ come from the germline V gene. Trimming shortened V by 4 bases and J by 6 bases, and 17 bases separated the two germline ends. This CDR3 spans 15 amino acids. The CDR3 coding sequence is TGTGCCAGCAGCCCGTCGAGTGGGAGCGGTGATACGCAGTATTTT. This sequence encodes CASSPSSGSGDTQYF.

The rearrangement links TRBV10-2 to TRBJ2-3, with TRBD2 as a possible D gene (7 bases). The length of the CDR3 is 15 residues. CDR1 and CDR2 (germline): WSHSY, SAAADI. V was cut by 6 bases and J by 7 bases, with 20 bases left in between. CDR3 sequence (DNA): TGCGCCAGCAGGAGAGGGGAGGGGGGAGTGAATACGCAGTATTTT. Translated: CASRRGEGGVNTQYF.

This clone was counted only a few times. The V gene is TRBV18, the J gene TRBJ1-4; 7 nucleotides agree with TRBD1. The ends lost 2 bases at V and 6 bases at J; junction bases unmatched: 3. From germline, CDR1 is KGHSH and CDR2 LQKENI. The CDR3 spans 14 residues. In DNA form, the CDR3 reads TGTGCCAGCTCACCAAGGGGGCAGGATGAAAAACTGTTTTTT. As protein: CASSPRGQDEKLFF.

This CDR3 reads CASSGSGLVYEQYF. CDR3 coding DNA: TGTGCCAGCAGCGGATCGGGACTAGTGTACGAGCAGTACTTC. The rearrangement joins TRBV7-8 to TRBJ2-7, with 8 bases aligning to TRBD2. The CDR3 sequence is 14 residues long. V was clipped by 5 bases and J by 4 bases; unmatched bases: 7. The germline gives CDR1 SGHVS, CDR2 FQNEAQ.

CDR3 sequence (DNA): TGTGCCAGCAGCTCGGGTCCAGGGTCAACTAATGAAAAACTGTTTTTT. It encodes CASSSGPGSTNEKLFF. The rearrangement uses TRBV5-4 and TRBJ1-4, with a weak D call TRBD1 (5 bases). The length of the CDR3 is 16 residues. V was cut by 3 bases and J by 0 bases, with 12 bases left in between. CDR1 and CDR2 from the germline V gene are SGHNT and YYREEE (reference sequence).

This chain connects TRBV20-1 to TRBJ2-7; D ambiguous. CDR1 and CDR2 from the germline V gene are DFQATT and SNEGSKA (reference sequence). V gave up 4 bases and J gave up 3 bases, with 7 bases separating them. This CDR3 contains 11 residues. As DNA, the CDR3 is TGCAGTGCTACGACCGACTACGAGCAGTACTTC. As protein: CSATTDYEQYF.

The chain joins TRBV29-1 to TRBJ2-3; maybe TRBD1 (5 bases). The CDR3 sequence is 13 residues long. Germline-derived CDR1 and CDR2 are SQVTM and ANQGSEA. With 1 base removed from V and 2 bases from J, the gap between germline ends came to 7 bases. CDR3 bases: TGCAGCGTTGAAGTGGACAACACAGATACGCAGTATTTT. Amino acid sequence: CSVEVDNTDTQYF.

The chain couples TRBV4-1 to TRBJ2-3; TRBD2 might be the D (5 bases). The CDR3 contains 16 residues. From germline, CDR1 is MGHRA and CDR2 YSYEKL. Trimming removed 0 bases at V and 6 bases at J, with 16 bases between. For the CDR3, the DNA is TGCGCCAGCAGCCAAGATCGTTTGCTAGCATTGGATACGCAGTATTTT. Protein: CASSQDRLLALDTQYF.

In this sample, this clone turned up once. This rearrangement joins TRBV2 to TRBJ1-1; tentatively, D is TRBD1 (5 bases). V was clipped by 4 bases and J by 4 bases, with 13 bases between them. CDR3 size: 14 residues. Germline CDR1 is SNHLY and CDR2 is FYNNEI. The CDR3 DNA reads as TGTGCCAGCAGTGCGGGACCGCCCTTCACTGAAGCTTTCTTT. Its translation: CASSAGPPFTEAFF.

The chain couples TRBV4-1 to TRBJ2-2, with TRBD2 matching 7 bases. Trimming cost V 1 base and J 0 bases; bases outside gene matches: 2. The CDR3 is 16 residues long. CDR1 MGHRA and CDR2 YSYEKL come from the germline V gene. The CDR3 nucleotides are TGCGCCAGCAGCCAAGGTGGACTAGCGAACACCGGGGAGCTGTTTTTT. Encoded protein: CASSQGGLANTGELFF.

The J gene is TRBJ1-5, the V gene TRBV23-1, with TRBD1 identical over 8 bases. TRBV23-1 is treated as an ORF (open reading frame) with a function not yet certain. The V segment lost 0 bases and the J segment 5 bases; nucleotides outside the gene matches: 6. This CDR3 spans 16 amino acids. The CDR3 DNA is TGCGCCAGCAGTCAATCGGGGGACAGGCCATATCAGCCCCAGCATTTT. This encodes CASSQSGDRPYQPQHF.

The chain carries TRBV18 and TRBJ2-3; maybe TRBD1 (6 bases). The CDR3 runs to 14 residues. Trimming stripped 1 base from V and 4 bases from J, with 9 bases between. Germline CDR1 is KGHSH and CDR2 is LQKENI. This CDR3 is CASSPRQGSDTQYF. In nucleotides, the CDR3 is TGTGCCAGCTCACCACGTCAGGGGTCAGATACGCAGTATTTT.

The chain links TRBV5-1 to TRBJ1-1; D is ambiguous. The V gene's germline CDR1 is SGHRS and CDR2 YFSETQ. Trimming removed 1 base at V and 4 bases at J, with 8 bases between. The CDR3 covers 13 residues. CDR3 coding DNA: TGCGCCAGCAGCTTGAATTGGGGCACTGAAGCTTTCTTT. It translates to CASSLNWGTEAFF.

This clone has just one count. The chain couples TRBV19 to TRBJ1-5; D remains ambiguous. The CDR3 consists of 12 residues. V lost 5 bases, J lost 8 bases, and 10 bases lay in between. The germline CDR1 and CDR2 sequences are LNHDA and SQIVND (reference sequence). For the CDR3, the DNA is TGTGCCAGTAGTGTGGGATTGGAGCCCCAGCATTTT. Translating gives CASSVGLEPQHF.

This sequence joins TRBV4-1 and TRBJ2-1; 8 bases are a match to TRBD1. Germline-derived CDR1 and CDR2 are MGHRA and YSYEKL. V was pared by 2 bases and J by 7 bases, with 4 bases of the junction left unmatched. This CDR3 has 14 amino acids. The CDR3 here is CASSQLTGENEQFF. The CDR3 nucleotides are TGCGCCAGCAGCCAACTGACAGGGGAAAATGAGCAGTTCTTC.

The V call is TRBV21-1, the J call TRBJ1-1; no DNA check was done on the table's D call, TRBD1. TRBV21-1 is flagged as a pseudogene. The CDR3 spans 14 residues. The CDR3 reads CASSKDRGKPEAFF. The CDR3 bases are TGTGCCAGCAGCAAGGACAGGGGAAAGCCTGAAGCTTTCTTT.

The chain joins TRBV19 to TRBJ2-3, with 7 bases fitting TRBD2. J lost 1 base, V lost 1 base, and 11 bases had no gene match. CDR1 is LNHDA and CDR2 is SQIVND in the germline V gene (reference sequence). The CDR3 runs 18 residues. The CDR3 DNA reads TGTGCCAGTAGTATAGGGCCTCCTGGCGGGAGACGCACAGATACGCAGTATTTT. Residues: CASSIGPPGGRRTDTQYF. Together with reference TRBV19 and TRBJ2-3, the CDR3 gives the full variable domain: DGGITQSPKYLFRKEGQNVTLSCEQNLNHDAMYWYRQDPGQGLRLIYYSQIVNDFQKGDIAEGYSVSREKKESFPLTVTSAQKNPTAFYLCASSIGPPGGRRTDTQYFGPGTRLTVL.

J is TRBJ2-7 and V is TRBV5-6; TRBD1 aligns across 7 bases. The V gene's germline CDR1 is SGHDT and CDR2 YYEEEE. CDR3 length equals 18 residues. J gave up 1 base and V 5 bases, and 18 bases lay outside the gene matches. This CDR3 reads CASSQRQGIVSRSYEQYF. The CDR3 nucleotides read TGTGCCAGCAGTCAGAGACAGGGAATTGTTTCGAGGTCCTACGAGCAGTACTTC.

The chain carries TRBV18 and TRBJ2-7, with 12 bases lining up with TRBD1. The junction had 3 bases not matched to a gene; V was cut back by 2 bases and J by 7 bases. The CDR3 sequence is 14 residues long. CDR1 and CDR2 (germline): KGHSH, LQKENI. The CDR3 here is CASSPGTGGLEQYF. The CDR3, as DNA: TGTGCCAGCTCACCAGGGACAGGGGGCTTAGAGCAGTACTTC. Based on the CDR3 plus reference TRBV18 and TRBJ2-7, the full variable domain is NAGVMQNPRHLVRRRGQEARLRCSPMKGHSHVYWYRQLPEEGLKFMVYLQKENIIDESGMPKERFSAEFPKEGPSILRIQQVVRGDSAAYFCASSPGTGGLEQYFGPGTRLTVT.

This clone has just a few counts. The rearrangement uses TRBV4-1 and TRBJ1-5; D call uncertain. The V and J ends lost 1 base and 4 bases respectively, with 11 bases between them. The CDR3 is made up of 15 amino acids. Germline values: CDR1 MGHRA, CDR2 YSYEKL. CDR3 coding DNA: TGCGCCAGCAGCCAAGGGAATCTACATAATCAGCCCCAGCATTTT. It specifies CASSQGNLHNQPQHF.

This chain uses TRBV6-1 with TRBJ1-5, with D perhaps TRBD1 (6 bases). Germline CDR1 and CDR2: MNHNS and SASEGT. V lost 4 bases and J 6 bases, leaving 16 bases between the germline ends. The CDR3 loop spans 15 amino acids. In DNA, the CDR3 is TGTGCCAGCAGTGCGGACAGCCCGGCGGCTCAGCCCCAGCATTTT. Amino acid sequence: CASSADSPAAQPQHF.

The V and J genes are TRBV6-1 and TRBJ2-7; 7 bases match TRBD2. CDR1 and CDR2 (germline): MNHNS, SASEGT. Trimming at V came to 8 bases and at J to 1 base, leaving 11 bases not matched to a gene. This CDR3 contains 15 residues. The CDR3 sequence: CASGVTGLLSYEQYF. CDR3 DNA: TGTGCCAGCGGGGTCACGGGACTATTATCCTACGAGCAGTACTTC.

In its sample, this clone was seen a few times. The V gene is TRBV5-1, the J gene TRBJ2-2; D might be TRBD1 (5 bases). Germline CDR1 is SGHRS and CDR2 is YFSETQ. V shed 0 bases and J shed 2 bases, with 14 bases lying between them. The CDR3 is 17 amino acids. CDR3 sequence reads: CASSLVQDTSNTGELFF. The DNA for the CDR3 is TGCGCCAGCAGCTTGGTGCAGGACACCTCAAACACCGGGGAGCTGTTTTTT. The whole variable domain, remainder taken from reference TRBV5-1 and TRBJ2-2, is KAGVTQTPRYLIKTRGQQVTLSCSPISGHRSVSWYQQTPGQGLQFLFEYFSETQRNKGNFPGRFSGRQFSNSRSEMNVSTLELGDSALYLCASSLVQDTSNTGELFFGEGSRLTVL.

The CDR3 reads CASSSGNEQFF. The CDR3 bases are TGTGCCAGCAGTTCCGGGAATGAGCAGTTCTTC. The chain joins TRBV6-5 to TRBJ2-1; no clear D. Germline CDR1 MNHEY, CDR2 SVGAGI. V lost 4 bases to trimming and J lost 7 bases, with 5 bases between them. The CDR3 runs 11 residues.

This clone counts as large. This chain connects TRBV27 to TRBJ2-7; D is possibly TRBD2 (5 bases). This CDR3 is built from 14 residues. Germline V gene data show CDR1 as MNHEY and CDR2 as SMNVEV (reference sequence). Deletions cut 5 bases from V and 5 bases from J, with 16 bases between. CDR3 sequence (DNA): TGTGCCAGCAGTGTAAGCGCGGGTGCTGACGAGCAGTACTTC. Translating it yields CASSVSAGADEQYF.

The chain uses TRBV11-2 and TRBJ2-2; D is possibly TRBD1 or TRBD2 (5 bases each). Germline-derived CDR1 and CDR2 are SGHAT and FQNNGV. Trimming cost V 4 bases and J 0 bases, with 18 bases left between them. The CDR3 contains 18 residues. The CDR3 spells CASSSLGSGTPNTGELFF. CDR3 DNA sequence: TGTGCCAGCAGCTCGCTGGGGTCCGGGACGCCGAACACCGGGGAGCTGTTTTTT.

This chain's CDR3 is CASSARTVKMNTEAFF. CDR3 DNA: TGTGCCAGCAGTGCCAGGACAGTCAAAATGAACACTGAAGCTTTCTTT. V gene TRBV25-1 combines with J gene TRBJ1-1; tentatively, D is TRBD1 (6 bases). Trimming pared 4 bases from V and 0 bases from J, leaving 15 bases between. Germline assignment: CDR1 MGHDK and CDR2 SYGVNS. The CDR3 spans 16 residues. Full variable domain (outside the CDR3, taken from reference TRBV25-1 and TRBJ1-1): EADIYQTPRYLVIGTGKKITLECSQTMGHDKMYWYQQDPGMELHLIHYSYGVNSTEKGDLSSESTVSRIRTEHFPLTLESARPSHTSQYLCASSARTVKMNTEAFFGQGTRLTVV.

CDR3: CASSFTDIRGFEQFF. The CDR3 DNA sequence: TGTGCCAGCAGCTTCACAGATATTCGTGGCTTTGAGCAGTTCTTC. The chain links TRBV7-8 to TRBJ2-1; D is ambiguous. The CDR3 spans 15 residues. Trimming removed 3 bases at V and 9 bases at J, with 18 bases between. Germline CDR1 is SGHVS and CDR2 is FQNEAQ.

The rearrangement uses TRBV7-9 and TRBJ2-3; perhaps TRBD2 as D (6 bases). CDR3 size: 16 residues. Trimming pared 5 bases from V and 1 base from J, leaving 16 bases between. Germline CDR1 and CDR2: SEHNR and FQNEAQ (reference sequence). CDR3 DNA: TGTGCCAGCAGCCCCGTTGGAGGCGGGGGCACAGATACGCAGTATTTT. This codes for CASSPVGGGGTDTQYF.

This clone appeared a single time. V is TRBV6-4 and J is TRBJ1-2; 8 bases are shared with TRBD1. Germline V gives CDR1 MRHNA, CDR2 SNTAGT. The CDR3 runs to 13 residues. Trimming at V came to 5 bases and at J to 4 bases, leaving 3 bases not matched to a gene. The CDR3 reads CASSMGQAYGYTF. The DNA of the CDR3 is TGTGCCAGCAGTATGGGACAGGCCTATGGCTACACCTTC.

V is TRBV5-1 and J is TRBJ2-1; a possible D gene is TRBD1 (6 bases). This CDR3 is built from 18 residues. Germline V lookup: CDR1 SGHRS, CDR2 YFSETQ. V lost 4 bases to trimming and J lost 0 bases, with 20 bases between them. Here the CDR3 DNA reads TGCGCCAGCAGCAGAACAGTGGACAGCCCCAGCTCCTACAATGAGCAGTTCTTC. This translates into CASSRTVDSPSSYNEQFF.